This is a list of T cell receptor beta chains from one sample in a study of blood T cell repertoires in COVID-19. Generated by immunoSEQ multiplex PCR, the TCRdb table keeps only in-frame clones and is missing some. The sample includes roughly 39,000 clones, about 88% of them seen just once. Sequenced material: peripheral blood. The receptors stem from a man in his fifties or sixties in a cohort sampled during active COVID-19. Each CDR3 is given with its conserved first and last residue. Fields, in order: D gene, V gene, clone size, J gene, CDR3 protein, CDR3 DNA. A D gene is named only where the DNA matches it firmly. The size of a clone is reported for some rows only, either as once, few or many, or as a class for expanded clones.

d_gene: -; v_gene: TRBV20-1; abundance: -; j_gene: TRBJ2-3; CDR3aa: CSARWGGTQYF; CDR3nt: TGCAGTGCTAGGTGGGGAGGTACGCAGTATTTT
d_gene: TRBD2; v_gene: TRBV19; abundance: -; j_gene: TRBJ2-7; CDR3aa: CASSQRTSGGSEQYF; CDR3nt: TGTGCCAGTAGTCAACGGACTAGCGGGGGGTCCGAGCAGTACTTC
d_gene: TRBD2; v_gene: TRBV19; abundance: -; j_gene: TRBJ2-1; CDR3aa: CASTSEREINEQFF; CDR3nt: TGTGCCAGTACGTCTGAGCGGGAGATCAATGAGCAGTTCTTC
d_gene: -; v_gene: TRBV2; abundance: -; j_gene: TRBJ1-5; CDR3aa: CASSALGAVNQPQHF; CDR3nt: TGTGCCAGCAGTGCCCTGGGGGCAGTAAATCAGCCCCAGCATTTT
d_gene: TRBD1; v_gene: TRBV7-9; abundance: -; j_gene: TRBJ1-2; CDR3aa: CASSQQGVLDYGYTF; CDR3nt: TGTGCCAGCAGCCAACAGGGGGTACTGGACTATGGCTACACCTTC
d_gene: -; v_gene: TRBV4-2; abundance: -; j_gene: TRBJ2-3; CDR3aa: CASSPQESDTQYF; CDR3nt: TGTGCCAGCAGCCCGCAAGAGTCTGATACGCAGTATTTT
d_gene: TRBD2; v_gene: TRBV6-5; abundance: -; j_gene: TRBJ2-3; CDR3aa: CASSLSGAGGTDTQYF; CDR3nt: TGTGCCAGCAGTTTGTCCGGGGCGGGGGGAACAGATACGCAGTATTTT
d_gene: -; v_gene: TRBV2; abundance: -; j_gene: TRBJ1-1; CDR3aa: CASSETGYNMNTEAFF; CDR3nt: TGTGCCAGCAGTGAGACGGGATATAACATGAACACTGAAGCTTTCTTT
d_gene: TRBD2; v_gene: TRBV4-1; abundance: -; j_gene: TRBJ2-1; CDR3aa: CASSRKGSAGGSPYNEQFF; CDR3nt: TGCGCCAGCAGCCGGAAAGGGTCTGCGGGGGGTTCCCCCTACAATGAGCAGTTCTTC
d_gene: -; v_gene: TRBV9; abundance: -; j_gene: TRBJ1-4; CDR3aa: CASSVEGDLNEKLFF; CDR3nt: TGTGCCAGCAGCGTAGAAGGAGATCTTAATGAAAAACTGTTTTTT
d_gene: TRBD1; v_gene: TRBV5-4; abundance: few; j_gene: TRBJ1-6; CDR3aa: CASSGWDSGLEETLHF; CDR3nt: TGTGCCAGCAGCGGATGGGACAGTGGACTGGAGGAGACCCTCCACTTT
d_gene: TRBD1; v_gene: TRBV25-1; abundance: -; j_gene: TRBJ2-3; CDR3aa: CASSGGQGYSTDTQYF; CDR3nt: TGTGCCAGCAGTGGCGGACAGGGCTATAGCACAGATACGCAGTATTTT
d_gene: TRBD2; v_gene: TRBV5-8; abundance: -; j_gene: TRBJ2-1; CDR3aa: CASSSHPAIAGGRLYEQFF; CDR3nt: TGTGCCAGCAGCTCCCACCCGGCAATAGCGGGGGGTCGCCTCTATGAGCAGTTCTTC
d_gene: -; v_gene: TRBV27; abundance: -; j_gene: TRBJ2-1; CDR3aa: CASSFGFTTGYNEQFF; CDR3nt: TGTGCCAGCAGTTTTGGTTTTACGACGGGATACAATGAGCAGTTCTTC
d_gene: -; v_gene: TRBV30; abundance: -; j_gene: TRBJ2-3; CDR3aa: CAWSLGLGTDTQYF; CDR3nt: TGTGCCTGGTCCCTAGGCTTAGGCACAGATACGCAGTATTTT
d_gene: TRBD1; v_gene: TRBV2; abundance: -; j_gene: TRBJ1-2; CDR3aa: CASSDPGQGRGYTF; CDR3nt: TGTGCCAGCAGTGATCCGGGACAGGGGAGGGGCTACACCTTC
d_gene: TRBD1; v_gene: TRBV9; abundance: once; j_gene: TRBJ2-7; CDR3aa: CASSVGGQGLYEQYF; CDR3nt: TGTGCCAGCAGCGTAGGGGGACAGGGGCTTTACGAGCAGTACTTC
d_gene: TRBD2; v_gene: TRBV7-9; abundance: once; j_gene: TRBJ2-3; CDR3aa: CASSWGIGLAGFTDTQYF; CDR3nt: TGTGCCAGCAGCTGGGGAATTGGACTAGCGGGGTTCACAGATACGCAGTATTTT
d_gene: TRBD2; v_gene: TRBV27; abundance: once; j_gene: TRBJ2-1; CDR3aa: CASTGGRARNEQFF; CDR3nt: TGTGCCAGCACAGGCGGGAGGGCCAGGAATGAGCAGTTCTTC
d_gene: TRBD1; v_gene: TRBV30; abundance: -; j_gene: TRBJ1-2; CDR3aa: CAWSPGQGLYGYTF; CDR3nt: TGTGCCTGGAGCCCCGGACAGGGACTCTATGGCTACACCTTC
d_gene: -; v_gene: TRBV6-5; abundance: -; j_gene: TRBJ1-3; CDR3aa: CASRKTGWKGNTIYF; CDR3nt: TGTGCCAGCAGGAAAACAGGGTGGAAGGGAAACACCATATATTTT
d_gene: -; v_gene: TRBV4-1; abundance: -; j_gene: TRBJ1-1; CDR3aa: CASSQPPPTEAFF; CDR3nt: TGCGCCAGCAGCCAACCTCCCCCTACCGAAGCTTTCTTT
d_gene: -; v_gene: TRBV9; abundance: -; j_gene: TRBJ2-4; CDR3aa: CASSVSGQKGDIQYF; CDR3nt: TGTGCCAGCAGCGTATCTGGACAGAAGGGGGACATTCAGTACTTC
d_gene: TRBD1; v_gene: TRBV30; abundance: -; j_gene: TRBJ1-1; CDR3aa: CAWTRDRDTEAFF; CDR3nt: TGTGCCTGGACCCGTGACAGGGACACTGAAGCTTTCTTT
d_gene: -; v_gene: TRBV19; abundance: -; j_gene: TRBJ1-6; CDR3aa: CASSSGEPGLGSPLHF; CDR3nt: TGTGCCAGTAGTAGCGGGGAGCCGGGACTAGGTTCACCCCTCCACTTT
d_gene: TRBD1; v_gene: TRBV27; abundance: -; j_gene: TRBJ2-2; CDR3aa: CASTLGDRANGELFF; CDR3nt: TGTGCCAGCACCCTCGGTGACAGGGCTAACGGGGAGCTGTTTTTT
d_gene: -; v_gene: TRBV9; abundance: -; j_gene: TRBJ1-2; CDR3aa: CASSVGGFGGYGYTF; CDR3nt: TGTGCCAGCAGCGTAGGGGGATTCGGAGGATATGGCTACACCTTC
d_gene: -; v_gene: TRBV3-1/TRBV3-2; abundance: -; j_gene: TRBJ1-2; CDR3aa: CASSQEEVVKDGYTF; CDR3nt: TGTGCCAGCAGCCAAGAGGAGGTCGTGAAGGATGGCTACACCTTC
d_gene: TRBD1; v_gene: TRBV5-1; abundance: -; j_gene: TRBJ2-1; CDR3aa: CASSAVPTGVSHNEQFF; CDR3nt: TGCGCCAGCAGCGCCGTCCCGACAGGGGTTTCCCACAATGAGCAGTTCTTC
d_gene: TRBD1; v_gene: TRBV5-1; abundance: -; j_gene: TRBJ1-1; CDR3aa: CASSWLQGARPEAFF; CDR3nt: TGCGCCAGCAGCTGGCTACAGGGGGCGCGACCTGAAGCTTTCTTT
d_gene: TRBD2; v_gene: TRBV29-1; abundance: -; j_gene: TRBJ2-1; CDR3aa: CSVDSLLAGEMNEQFF; CDR3nt: TGCAGCGTTGATTCCCTTTTAGCGGGAGAGATGAATGAGCAGTTCTTC
d_gene: TRBD1; v_gene: TRBV19; abundance: -; j_gene: TRBJ2-2; CDR3aa: CASKADREDTGELFF; CDR3nt: TGTGCCAGTAAAGCGGACAGGGAGGACACCGGGGAGCTGTTTTTT
d_gene: -; v_gene: TRBV11-1; abundance: -; j_gene: TRBJ1-5; CDR3aa: CASSWGGGQPQHF; CDR3nt: TGTGCCAGCAGCTGGGGGGGTGGTCAGCCCCAGCATTTT
d_gene: TRBD2; v_gene: TRBV7-9; abundance: -; j_gene: TRBJ2-5; CDR3aa: CASSVGTSEVETQYF; CDR3nt: TGTGCCAGCAGCGTCGGGACTAGTGAGGTAGAGACCCAGTACTTC
d_gene: -; v_gene: TRBV6-1; abundance: -; j_gene: TRBJ2-1; CDR3aa: CASSEYSSGDYNEQFF; CDR3nt: TGTGCCAGCAGTGAATACAGTTCAGGGGACTACAATGAGCAGTTCTTC
d_gene: -; v_gene: TRBV27; abundance: -; j_gene: TRBJ2-3; CDR3aa: CASSLGSSRTDTQYF; CDR3nt: TGTGCCAGCAGTCTGGGGAGCTCTCGCACAGATACGCAGTATTTT
d_gene: -; v_gene: TRBV11-2; abundance: -; j_gene: TRBJ2-3; CDR3aa: CASSSHRRVDPDTQYF; CDR3nt: TGTGCCAGCAGCTCCCATCGGCGGGTGGACCCAGATACGCAGTATTTT
d_gene: -; v_gene: TRBV5-6; abundance: -; j_gene: TRBJ2-2; CDR3aa: CASSLMGLFLPGELFF; CDR3nt: TGTGCCAGCAGCTTGATGGGACTCTTTCTCCCCGGGGAGCTGTTTTTT
d_gene: TRBD2; v_gene: TRBV3-1/TRBV3-2; abundance: few; j_gene: TRBJ2-7; CDR3aa: CASSQDGGGFYEQYF; CDR3nt: TGTGCCAGCAGCCAAGACGGGGGGGGTTTCTACGAGCAGTACTTC
d_gene: -; v_gene: TRBV5-1; abundance: few; j_gene: TRBJ2-5; CDR3aa: CASSLLGGQETQYF; CDR3nt: TGCGCCAGCAGTTTGCTGGGGGGTCAAGAGACCCAGTACTTC
d_gene: -; v_gene: TRBV4-1; abundance: -; j_gene: TRBJ2-1; CDR3aa: CASSQHLRSSTEQFF; CDR3nt: TGCGCCAGCAGCCAACACTTGAGGTCATCAACCGAGCAGTTCTTC
d_gene: -; v_gene: TRBV14; abundance: -; j_gene: TRBJ1-2; CDR3aa: CASSPWTANYGYTF; CDR3nt: TGTGCCAGCAGCCCTTGGACAGCTAACTATGGCTACACCTTC
d_gene: -; v_gene: TRBV19; abundance: -; j_gene: TRBJ2-4; CDR3aa: CASTTRGGAKNIQYF; CDR3nt: TGTGCCAGTACCACCCGGGGTGGAGCCAAAAACATTCAGTACTTC
d_gene: -; v_gene: TRBV7-8; abundance: -; j_gene: TRBJ2-1; CDR3aa: CASSLRHEASYNEQFF; CDR3nt: TGTGCTAGCAGCTTACGTCACGAAGCATCATACAATGAGCAGTTCTTC
d_gene: -; v_gene: TRBV5-1; abundance: -; j_gene: TRBJ1-1; CDR3aa: CASSFTGGNTEAFF; CDR3nt: TGCGCCAGCAGCTTCACCGGGGGGAACACTGAAGCTTTCTTT
d_gene: -; v_gene: TRBV5-1; abundance: -; j_gene: TRBJ1-6; CDR3aa: CASRAGNNSPLHF; CDR3nt: TGCGCCAGCAGGGCAGGGAATAATTCACCCCTCCACTTT
d_gene: TRBD1; v_gene: TRBV18; abundance: -; j_gene: TRBJ2-5; CDR3aa: CASSGQGTETQYF; CDR3nt: TGTGCCAGCTCAGGACAGGGCACAGAGACCCAGTACTTC
d_gene: -; v_gene: TRBV18; abundance: -; j_gene: TRBJ2-5; CDR3aa: CASSPNSLETQYF; CDR3nt: TGTGCCAGCTCACCGAACAGCCTGGAGACCCAGTACTTC
d_gene: -; v_gene: TRBV7-3; abundance: -; j_gene: TRBJ2-2; CDR3aa: CASSSLGGNTGELFF; CDR3nt: TGTGCCAGCAGCTCCCTAGGGGGGAACACCGGGGAGCTGTTTTTT
d_gene: TRBD2; v_gene: TRBV2; abundance: -; j_gene: TRBJ2-5; CDR3aa: CASSTSGLEETQYF; CDR3nt: TGTGCCAGCAGTACTAGCGGGTTGGAAGAGACCCAGTACTTC
d_gene: TRBD2; v_gene: TRBV2; abundance: -; j_gene: TRBJ2-5; CDR3aa: CASNGRGNQETQYF; CDR3nt: TGTGCCAGCAATGGGCGGGGGAACCAAGAGACCCAGTACTTC
d_gene: -; v_gene: TRBV3-1/TRBV3-2; abundance: -; j_gene: TRBJ2-1; CDR3aa: CASSQILDRRDEQFF; CDR3nt: TGTGCCAGCAGCCAAATCCTCGACAGGCGCGATGAGCAGTTCTTC
d_gene: -; v_gene: TRBV20-1; abundance: -; j_gene: TRBJ2-1; CDR3aa: CSPRGYNEQFF; CDR3nt: TGCAGTCCCCGAGGCTACAATGAGCAGTTCTTC
d_gene: -; v_gene: TRBV7-9; abundance: -; j_gene: TRBJ2-5; CDR3aa: CASSLQNTQETQYF; CDR3nt: TGTGCCAGCAGCCTTCAAAATACACAAGAGACCCAGTACTTC